One and the same sample provided the 18 T cell receptor beta chains below, sequenced in a study of T cell responses to AZD1222 COVID-19 vaccine. Sequenced by immunoSEQ multiplex PCR; TCRdb stores in-frame clones only, minus some. Of roughly 110,000 clones in the sample, roughly 90% were seen once. Material: peripheral blood, obtained on day 0 of AZD1222 vaccination. The origin of the receptors is an adult in good health.

This chain links TRBV12-5 with TRBJ1-1, with TRBD1 matching over 8 bases. Unmatched junction bases numbered 12, after V lost 0 bases and J lost 3 bases. Germline CDR1 LGHNT, CDR2 FRNRAP. CDR3 size: 18 residues. The CDR3 region is CASGLVQWTGYQDTEAFF. The DNA for the CDR3 is TGTGCTAGTGGTTTGGTACAATGGACAGGGTATCAGGACACTGAAGCTTTCTTT.

The V and J genes are TRBV11-2 and TRBJ1-1; D is ambiguous. Trimming stripped 1 base from V and 0 bases from J, with 3 bases between. The CDR3 is made up of 13 amino acids. Germline-derived CDR1 and CDR2 are SGHAT and FQNNGV. The chain's CDR3 is CASSLGVNTEAFF. The CDR3, as DNA: TGTGCCAGCAGCTTAGGAGTGAACACTGAAGCTTTCTTT. Looking up the rest from reference TRBV11-2 and TRBJ1-1 gives the full variable domain: EAGVAQSPRYKIIEKRQSVAFWCNPISGHATLYWYQQILGQGPKLLIQFQNNGVVDDSQLPKDRFSAERLKGVDSTLKIQPAKLEDSAVYLCASSLGVNTEAFFGQGTRLTVV.

This clone has only one observation. The chain links TRBV19 to TRBJ2-2, with 8 bases identical to TRBD1. The junction had 6 bases not matched to a gene; V was cut back by 1 base and J by 2 bases. The CDR3 has 17 residues. Per germline, CDR1 LNHDA and CDR2 SQIVND (reference sequence). The CDR3 loop reads CASSIGAAGGNTGELFF. Written as DNA, the CDR3 is TGTGCCAGTAGTATAGGTGCAGCAGGGGGCAACACCGGGGAGCTGTTTTTT. The variable domain in full, with the rest retrieved from reference TRBV19 and TRBJ2-2, is DGGITQSPKYLFRKEGQNVTLSCEQNLNHDAMYWYRQDPGQGLRLIYYSQIVNDFQKGDIAEGYSVSREKKESFPLTVTSAQKNPTAFYLCASSIGAAGGNTGELFFGEGSRLTVL.

The chain uses TRBV5-1 and TRBJ2-7; 8 bases fit TRBD1. Looked up from germline, CDR1 is SGHRS and CDR2 is YFSETQ. The trim removed 2 bases at V and 2 bases at J, leaving 6 bases unmatched. The length of the CDR3 is 15 residues. CDR3 sequence: CASSFGTGGAYEQYF. CDR3 nucleotide sequence: TGCGCCAGCAGCTTTGGTACAGGGGGAGCCTACGAGCAGTACTTC.

The chain uses TRBV5-1 and TRBJ2-5; D assignment may be TRBD1 or TRBD2 (5 bases each). The CDR3 sequence is 17 residues long. V lost 4 bases and J lost 3, with 22 bases in between. Germline V gene data show CDR1 as SGHRS and CDR2 as YFSETQ. The CDR3 reads CASSPRTHLLGEETQYF. The DNA for the CDR3 is TGCGCCAGCAGCCCTCGGACACACCTTTTGGGGGAAGAGACCCAGTACTTC.

V gene TRBV6-2 or TRBV6-3 combines with J gene TRBJ1-1; 9 nucleotides align to TRBD1. The V and J ends lost 5 bases and 4 bases, in that order; junction bases with no gene match: 8. Germline-derived CDR1 and CDR2 are MNHEY and SVGEGT. This CDR3 is 15 amino acids long. The CDR3 coding sequence is TGTGCCAGCAGTGACCTACAGGGGGCAGGCACTGAAGCTTTCTTT. Residues: CASSDLQGAGTEAFF.

The chain recombines TRBV5-4 with TRBJ2-1; 7 nucleotides agree with TRBD2. With 3 bases clipped from V and 9 bases from J, the junction kept 9 bases outside the gene matches. The germline CDR1 and CDR2 sequences are SGHNT and YYREEE (reference sequence). This CDR3 region has 14 residues. The CDR3 protein is CASSSSGTITEQFF. CDR3 bases: TGTGCCAGCAGCTCTTCCGGGACTATAACTGAGCAGTTCTTC.

The V gene is TRBV28, the J gene TRBJ2-1; 8 bases are shared with TRBD2. The CDR3 is 11 amino acids. Per germline, CDR1 MDHEN and CDR2 SYDVKM. Trimming removed 3 bases from V and 15 bases from J; junction bases left unmatched: 4. The CDR3 is CASSLREEPFF. CDR3 bases: TGTGCCAGCAGTTTGCGGGAGGAACCGTTCTTC.

DNA for the CDR3: TGTGCCTGGACCCTACGCTTAGGGAATAATTCACCCCTCCACTTT. It translates to CAWTLRLGNNSPLHF. The V gene is TRBV30, the J gene TRBJ1-6; the D is unclear. Germline loops: CDR1 GTSNPN, CDR2 SVGIG (reference sequence). The V gene lost 4 bases and the J gene lost 5 bases, with 15 bases spanning the gap. CDR3 length: 15 residues.

V gene TRBV7-2 combines with J gene TRBJ2-3; tentatively, D is TRBD2 (6 bases). V was cut by 5 bases and J by 2 bases, with 20 bases left in between. Germline V lookup: CDR1 SGHTA, CDR2 FQGNSA. The CDR3 contains 17 residues. Here the CDR3 reads CASSPSGANMVTDTQYF. CDR3 DNA: TGTGCCAGCAGCCCGTCGGGAGCAAACATGGTCACAGATACGCAGTATTTT. The full variable domain, rest sourced from reference TRBV7-2 and TRBJ2-3, is GAGVSQSPSNKVTEKGKDVELRCDPISGHTALYWYRQSLGQGLEFLIYFQGNSAPDKSGLPSDRFSAERTGGSVSTLTIQRTQQEDSAVYLCASSPSGANMVTDTQYFGPGTRLTVL.

The chain employs TRBV28 and TRBJ1-2; 7 bases are a match to TRBD1. Unmatched junction bases numbered 21, after V lost 7 bases and J lost 1 base. The V gene's germline CDR1 is MDHEN and CDR2 SYDVKM. CDR3 length: 19 amino acids. As DNA, the CDR3 is TGTGCCAGCACTATCCTCCGACCCACAGGGGTACAGGGTAACTATGGCTACACCTTC. Translation gives CASTILRPTGVQGNYGYTF.

The chain employs TRBV2 and TRBJ2-2; D is undetermined. This CDR3 contains 14 residues. Germline CDR1 SNHLY, CDR2 FYNNEI. Deletions cut 4 bases from V and 3 bases from J, with 9 bases between. CDR3 DNA sequence: TGTGCCAGCAGTGTAAATGGGTACACCGGGGAGCTGTTTTTT. Its protein product is CASSVNGYTGELFF.

V gene TRBV7-3 combines with J gene TRBJ1-1; TRBD1 matches at 9 bases. With V trimmed by 2 bases and J by 4 bases, 17 bases remained unmatched. CDR3 size: 19 residues. Germline V gene lookup returns CDR1 SGHTA and CDR2 FQGTGA. The DNA for the CDR3 is TGTGCCAGCAGCTTACTAGGAAGCGGGACAGGGACCGGACCCACTGAAGCTTTCTTT. Protein product: CASSLLGSGTGTGPTEAFF.

V usage is TRBV3-1 (or the pseudogene TRBV3-2) and J usage is TRBJ2-1; tentatively, D is TRBD1 (5 bases). With 1 base removed from V and 4 bases from J, the gap between germline ends came to 14 bases. The CDR3 is 16 residues long. The germline gives CDR1 LGHDT, CDR2 YNNKEL (reference sequence). CDR3 loop: CASSQVQGPLYNEQFF. The CDR3 coding sequence is TGTGCCAGCAGCCAAGTCCAGGGTCCCCTTTACAATGAGCAGTTCTTC.

The chain carries TRBV7-2 and TRBJ1-4; possible D gene TRBD1, 6 bases. V lost 3 bases and J 5 bases, leaving 10 bases between the germline ends. This CDR3 has 14 amino acids. CDR1 and CDR2 (germline): SGHTA, FQGNSA. CDR3 sequence: CASSFAGANEKLFF. The CDR3 coding sequence is TGTGCCAGCAGCTTCGCAGGGGCAAATGAAAAACTGTTTTTT.

This clone appeared a single time. J is TRBJ2-5 and V is TRBV25-1; D call uncertain. The V end lost 3 bases, the J end lost 5 bases, and 10 bases lay between the germline ends. This CDR3 comprises 13 residues. Germline values: CDR1 MGHDK, CDR2 SYGVNS. CDR3 coding DNA: TGTGCCAGCAGTGATCCCGGACGGGAGACCCAGTACTTC. Its translation is CASSDPGRETQYF.

This clone has a handful of counts. The chain combines TRBV11-2 with TRBJ2-1; a possible D gene is TRBD1 (5 bases). Trimming stripped 1 base from V and 6 bases from J, with 10 bases between. Germline CDR1 SGHAT, CDR2 FQNNGV. This CDR3 has 14 residues. CDR3 in amino acids: CASSLGVQGNEQFF. In DNA form, the CDR3 reads TGTGCCAGCAGCTTAGGCGTGCAGGGCAATGAGCAGTTCTTC. The variable domain in full, with the rest retrieved from reference TRBV11-2 and TRBJ2-1, is EAGVAQSPRYKIIEKRQSVAFWCNPISGHATLYWYQQILGQGPKLLIQFQNNGVVDDSQLPKDRFSAERLKGVDSTLKIQPAKLEDSAVYLCASSLGVQGNEQFFGPGTRLTVL.

This chain's CDR3 is CSASGLAGADYNEQFF. CDR3 DNA sequence: TGCAGTGCTAGTGGACTAGCGGGTGCAGATTACAATGAGCAGTTCTTC. The gene calls are TRBV20-1 and TRBJ2-1; 11 bases align to TRBD2. With 3 bases clipped from V and 4 bases from J, the junction kept 8 bases outside the gene matches. Germline-derived CDR1 and CDR2 are DFQATT and SNEGSKA (reference sequence). There are 16 residues in the CDR3.